These T cell receptor beta chains were read from a single sample in a study of OX40 agonist ivuxolimab in advanced cancers. Assay: immunoSEQ multiplex PCR; the TCRdb copy retains only in-frame clones and omits some. The data hold fewer than 100,000 clones, with roughly 87% observed a single time. The sample was CD4+ or CD8+ T cells sorted from blood, taken in a trial of the OX40 agonist ivuxolimab. These receptors were obtained from an adult with an advanced solid tumor such as melanoma, head and neck, liver or kidney cancer. Each CDR3 is given with its conserved first and last residue. The D gene is left open where the match is weak. A clone size is listed for some rows: how often the clone was seen (once, few, many), or a class if it is expanded.

D	J	size	V	DNA	CDR3
TRBD2	TRBJ2-5	once	TRBV10-3	TGTGCCATCAGTGAGTCGGTGGGAGGGCGAGAGACCCAGTACTTC	CAISESVGGRETQYF
TRBD1	TRBJ2-7	.	TRBV6-5	TGTGCCAGCAGTTACTCGGACAGGGGAGCCTACGAGCAGTACTTC	CASSYSDRGAYEQYF
.	TRBJ2-3	.	TRBV4-3	TGCGCCAGCAGCCAAAACCCCTACGATGATACGCAGTATTTT	CASSQNPYDDTQYF
.	TRBJ1-1	.	TRBV18	TGTGCCAGCTCACCGACGGCGCAGACGAACACTGAAGCTTTCTTT	CASSPTAQTNTEAFF
TRBD1	TRBJ2-3	.	TRBV19	TGTGCCAGTAGTATGAGGCAGGGGGACACAGATACGCAGTATTTT	CASSMRQGDTDTQYF
TRBD1	TRBJ1-2	.	TRBV27	TGTGCCAGCAGTTTCTACAGGGGGCGCCGGTATGGCTACACCTTC	CASSFYRGRRYGYTF
.	TRBJ1-1	few	TRBV4-2	TGTGCCAGCAGCCAAGATGGATACACTGAAGCTTTCTTT	CASSQDGYTEAFF
.	TRBJ2-7	few	TRBV6-1	TGTGCCAGCAGTGTGGGGCAGGGACCCTACGAGCAGTACTTC	CASSVGQGPYEQYF
.	TRBJ1-2	.	TRBV10-3	TGTGCCATCAGTGATTCGGCAAACTATGGCTACACCTTC	CAISDSANYGYTF
.	TRBJ1-1	.	TRBV5-4	TGTGCCCCAGGAGGGCAGGTGAACACTGAAGCTTTCTTT	CAPGGQVNTEAFF
TRBD1	TRBJ1-1	.	TRBV5-6	TGTGCCAGCAGCCCGACGACAGGGTTGGTGGGCACTGAAGCTTTCTTT	CASSPTTGLVGTEAFF
TRBD1	TRBJ2-5	.	TRBV5-6	TGTGCCAGCAGCTCCCTTGGACAGGGGGCTGCGGAGACCCAGTACTTC	CASSSLGQGAAETQYF
TRBD1	TRBJ2-2	few	TRBV19	TGTGCCAGTAAAGGGGACAGACCGAACACCGGGGAGCTGTTTTTT	CASKGDRPNTGELFF